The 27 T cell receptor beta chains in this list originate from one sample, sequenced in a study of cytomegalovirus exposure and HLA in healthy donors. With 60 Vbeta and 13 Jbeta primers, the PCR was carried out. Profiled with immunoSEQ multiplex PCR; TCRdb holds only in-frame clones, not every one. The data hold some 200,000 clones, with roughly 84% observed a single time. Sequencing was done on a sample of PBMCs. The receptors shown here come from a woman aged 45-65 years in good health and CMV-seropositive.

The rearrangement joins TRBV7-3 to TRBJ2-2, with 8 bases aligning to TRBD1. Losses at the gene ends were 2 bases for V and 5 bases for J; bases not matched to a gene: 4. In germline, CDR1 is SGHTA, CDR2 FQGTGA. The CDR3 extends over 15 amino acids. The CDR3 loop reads CASSLQGAETGELFF. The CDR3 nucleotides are TGTGCCAGCAGCTTACAGGGGGCGGAAACCGGGGAGCTGTTTTTT.

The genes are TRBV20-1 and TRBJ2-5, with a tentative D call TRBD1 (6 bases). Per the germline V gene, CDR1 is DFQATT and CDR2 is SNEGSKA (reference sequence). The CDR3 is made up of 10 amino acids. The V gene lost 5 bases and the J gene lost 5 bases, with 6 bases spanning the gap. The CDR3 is CSAGQETQYF. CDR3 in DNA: TGCAGTGCTGGACAGGAGACCCAGTACTTC.

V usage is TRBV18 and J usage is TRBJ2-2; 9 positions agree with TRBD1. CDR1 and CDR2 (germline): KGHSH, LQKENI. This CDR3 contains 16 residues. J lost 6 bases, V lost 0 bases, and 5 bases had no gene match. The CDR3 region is CASSPPDRGFAGELFF. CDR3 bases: TGTGCCAGCTCACCACCGGACAGGGGATTCGCCGGGGAGCTGTTTTTT.

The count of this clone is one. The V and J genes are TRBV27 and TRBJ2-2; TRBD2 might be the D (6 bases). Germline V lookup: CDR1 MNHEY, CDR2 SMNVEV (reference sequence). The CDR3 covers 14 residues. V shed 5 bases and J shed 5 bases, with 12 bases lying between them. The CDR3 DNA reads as TGTGCCAGCAGTGCGACCGGGGGAACCGGGGAGCTGTTTTTT. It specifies CASSATGGTGELFF.

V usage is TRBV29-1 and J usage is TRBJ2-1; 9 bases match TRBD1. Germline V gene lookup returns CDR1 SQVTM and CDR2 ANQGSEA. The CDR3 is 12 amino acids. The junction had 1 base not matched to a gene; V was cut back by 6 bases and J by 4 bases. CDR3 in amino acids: CSVGTGYNEQFF. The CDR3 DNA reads TGCAGCGTGGGGACAGGGTACAATGAGCAGTTCTTC.

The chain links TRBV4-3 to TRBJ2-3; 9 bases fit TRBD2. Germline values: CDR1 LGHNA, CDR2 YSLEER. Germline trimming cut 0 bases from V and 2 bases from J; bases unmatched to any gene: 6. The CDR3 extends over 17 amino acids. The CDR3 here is CASSQDGRGGPTDTQYF. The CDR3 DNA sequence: TGCGCCAGCAGCCAAGATGGGCGGGGGGGCCCCACAGATACGCAGTATTTT.

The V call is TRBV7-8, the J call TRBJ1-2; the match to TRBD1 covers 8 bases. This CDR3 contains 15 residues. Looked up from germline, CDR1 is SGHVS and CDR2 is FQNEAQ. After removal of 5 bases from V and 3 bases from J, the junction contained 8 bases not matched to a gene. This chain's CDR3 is CASSPTGQGYYGYTF. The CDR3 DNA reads TGTGCCAGCAGCCCCACCGGACAGGGATACTATGGCTACACCTTC. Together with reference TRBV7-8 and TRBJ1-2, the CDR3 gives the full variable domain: GAGVSQSPRYKVAKRGQDVALRCDPISGHVSLFWYQQALGQGPEFLTYFQNEAQLDKSGLPSDRFFAERPEGSVSTLKIQRTQQEDSAVYLCASSPTGQGYYGYTFGSGTRLTVV.

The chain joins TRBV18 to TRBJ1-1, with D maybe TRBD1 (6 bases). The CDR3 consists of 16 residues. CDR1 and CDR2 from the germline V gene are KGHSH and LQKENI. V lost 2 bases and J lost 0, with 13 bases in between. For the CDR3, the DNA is TGTGCCAGCTCACCAGGGGGCGCCGGCATGAACACTGAAGCTTTCTTT. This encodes CASSPGGAGMNTEAFF.

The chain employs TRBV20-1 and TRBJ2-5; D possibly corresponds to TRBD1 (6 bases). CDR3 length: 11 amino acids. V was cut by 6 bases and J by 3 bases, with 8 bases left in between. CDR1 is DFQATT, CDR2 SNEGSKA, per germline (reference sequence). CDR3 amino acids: CSANREETQYF. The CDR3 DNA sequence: TGCAGTGCAAACAGGGAAGAGACCCAGTACTTC.

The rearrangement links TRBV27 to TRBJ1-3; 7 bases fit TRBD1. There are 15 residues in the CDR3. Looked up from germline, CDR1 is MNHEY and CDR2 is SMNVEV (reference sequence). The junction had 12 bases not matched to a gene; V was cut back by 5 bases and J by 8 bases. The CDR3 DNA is TGTGCCAGCAGTGCAGTCCGGGACAGTGGGTACACCATATATTTT. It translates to CASSAVRDSGYTIYF.

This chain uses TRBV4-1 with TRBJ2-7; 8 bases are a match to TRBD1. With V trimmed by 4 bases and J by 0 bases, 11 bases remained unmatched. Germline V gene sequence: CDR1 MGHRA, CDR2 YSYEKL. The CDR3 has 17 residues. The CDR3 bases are TGCGCCAGCAGCCTCCAGACAACAGGGGGATTCTCCTACGAGCAGTACTTC. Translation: CASSLQTTGGFSYEQYF.

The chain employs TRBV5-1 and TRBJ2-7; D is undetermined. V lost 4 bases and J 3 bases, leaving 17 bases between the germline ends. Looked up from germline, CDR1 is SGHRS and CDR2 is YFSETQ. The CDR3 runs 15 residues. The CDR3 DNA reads TGCGCCAGCAGCCCTTCGCCTTGGCAGAACTACGAGCAGTACTTC. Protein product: CASSPSPWQNYEQYF. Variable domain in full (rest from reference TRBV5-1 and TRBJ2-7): KAGVTQTPRYLIKTRGQQVTLSCSPISGHRSVSWYQQTPGQGLQFLFEYFSETQRNKGNFPGRFSGRQFSNSRSEMNVSTLELGDSALYLCASSPSPWQNYEQYFGPGTRLTVT.

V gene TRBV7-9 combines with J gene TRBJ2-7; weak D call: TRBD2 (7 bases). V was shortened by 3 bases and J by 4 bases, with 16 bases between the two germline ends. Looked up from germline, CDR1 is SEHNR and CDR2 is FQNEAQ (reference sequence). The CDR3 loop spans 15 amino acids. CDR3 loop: CASSLGGGAGYEQYF. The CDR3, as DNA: TGTGCCAGCAGCTTGGGTGGGGGGGCCGGGTACGAGCAGTACTTC.

The CDR3 is CASSSQNLNTGELFF. DNA of the CDR3: TGCGCCAGCAGCTCTCAGAATTTGAACACCGGGGAGCTGTTTTTT. J is TRBJ2-2 and V is TRBV4-3; D remains ambiguous. V was shortened by 5 bases and J by 1 base, with 11 bases between the two germline ends. Looked up from germline, CDR1 is LGHNA and CDR2 is YSLEER. There are 15 residues in the CDR3.

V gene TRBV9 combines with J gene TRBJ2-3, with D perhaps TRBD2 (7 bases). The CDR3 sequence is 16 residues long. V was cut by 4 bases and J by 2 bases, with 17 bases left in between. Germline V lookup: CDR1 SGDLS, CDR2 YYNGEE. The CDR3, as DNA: TGTGCCAGCAGCCTAGATGGGGGGGGGCTCACAGATACGCAGTATTTT. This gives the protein CASSLDGGGLTDTQYF.

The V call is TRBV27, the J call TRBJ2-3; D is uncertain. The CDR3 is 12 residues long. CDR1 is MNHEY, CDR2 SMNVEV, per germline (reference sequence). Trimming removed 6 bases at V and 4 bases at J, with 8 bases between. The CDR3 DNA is TGTGCCAGCAGCTCTCTAGCAGATACGCAGTATTTT. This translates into CASSSLADTQYF.

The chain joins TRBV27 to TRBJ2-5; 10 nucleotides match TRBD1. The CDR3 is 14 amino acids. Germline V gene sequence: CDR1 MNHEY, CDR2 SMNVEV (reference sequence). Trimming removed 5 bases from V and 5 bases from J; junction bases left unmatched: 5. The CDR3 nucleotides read TGTGCCAGCAGTCCGGGACAGGGGACTGAGACCCAGTACTTC. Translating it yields CASSPGQGTETQYF.

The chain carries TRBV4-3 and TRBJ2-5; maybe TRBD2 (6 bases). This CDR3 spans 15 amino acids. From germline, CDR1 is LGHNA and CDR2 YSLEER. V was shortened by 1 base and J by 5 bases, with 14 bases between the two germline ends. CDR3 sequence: CASSQGGSGPETQYF. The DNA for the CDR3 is TGCGCCAGCAGCCAAGGTGGTAGCGGCCCCGAGACCCAGTACTTC.

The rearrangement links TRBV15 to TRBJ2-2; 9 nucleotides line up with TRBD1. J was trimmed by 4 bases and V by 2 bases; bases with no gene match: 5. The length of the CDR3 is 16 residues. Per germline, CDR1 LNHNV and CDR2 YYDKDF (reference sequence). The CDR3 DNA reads TGTGCCACCAGCAGAACAGGGGGCGCTGGCACCGGGGAGCTGTTTTTT. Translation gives CATSRTGGAGTGELFF. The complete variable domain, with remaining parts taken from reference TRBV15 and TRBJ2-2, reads DAMVIQNPRYQVTQFGKPVTLSCSQTLNHNVMYWYQQKSSQAPKLLFHYYDKDFNNEADTPDNFQSRRPNTSFCFLDIRSPGLGDTAMYLCATSRTGGAGTGELFFGEGSRLTVL.

The CDR3 region has the DNA TGTGCCAGCAGCGCCCGGACAGACCCTAGGAACTATGGCTACACCTTC. It specifies CASSARTDPRNYGYTF. The chain carries TRBV9 and TRBJ1-2, with D possibly being TRBD1 (6 bases). V lost 3 bases to trimming and J lost 2 bases, with 17 bases between them. The CDR3 consists of 16 residues. The germline V gene has CDR1 SGDLS and CDR2 YYNGEE.

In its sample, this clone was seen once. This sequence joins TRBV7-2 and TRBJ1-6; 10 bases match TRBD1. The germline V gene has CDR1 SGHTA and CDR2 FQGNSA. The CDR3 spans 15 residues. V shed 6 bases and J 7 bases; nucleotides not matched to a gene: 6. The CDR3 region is CASSLGTGANSPLHF. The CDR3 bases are TGTGCCAGCAGTCTAGGGACAGGGGCAAATTCACCCCTCCACTTT.

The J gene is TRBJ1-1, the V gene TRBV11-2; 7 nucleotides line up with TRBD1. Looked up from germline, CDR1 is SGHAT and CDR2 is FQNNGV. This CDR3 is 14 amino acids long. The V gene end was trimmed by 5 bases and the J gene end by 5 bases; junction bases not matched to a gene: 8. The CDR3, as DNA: TGTGCCAGCAGCACGCTCCCAGGGGGGACTGAAGCTTTCTTT. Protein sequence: CASSTLPGGTEAFF. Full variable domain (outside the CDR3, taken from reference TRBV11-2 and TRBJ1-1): EAGVAQSPRYKIIEKRQSVAFWCNPISGHATLYWYQQILGQGPKLLIQFQNNGVVDDSQLPKDRFSAERLKGVDSTLKIQPAKLEDSAVYLCASSTLPGGTEAFFGQGTRLTVV.

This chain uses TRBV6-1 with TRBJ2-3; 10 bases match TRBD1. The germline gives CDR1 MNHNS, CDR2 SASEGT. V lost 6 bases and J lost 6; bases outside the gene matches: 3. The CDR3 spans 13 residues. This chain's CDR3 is CASRRQGADTQYF. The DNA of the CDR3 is TGTGCCAGCAGAAGACAGGGGGCTGATACGCAGTATTTT.

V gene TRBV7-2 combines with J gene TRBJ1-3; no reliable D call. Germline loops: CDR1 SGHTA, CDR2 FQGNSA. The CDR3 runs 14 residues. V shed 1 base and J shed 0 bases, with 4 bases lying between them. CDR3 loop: CASSLVSSGNTIYF. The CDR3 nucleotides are TGTGCCAGCAGCTTAGTCTCCTCTGGAAACACCATATATTTT.

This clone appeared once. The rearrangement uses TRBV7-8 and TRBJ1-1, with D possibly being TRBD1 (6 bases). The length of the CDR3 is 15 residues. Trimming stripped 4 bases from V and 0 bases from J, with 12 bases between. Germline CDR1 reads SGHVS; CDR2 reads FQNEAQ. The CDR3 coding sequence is TGTGCCAGCAGCTATACAACAGGGATGAACACTGAAGCTTTCTTT. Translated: CASSYTTGMNTEAFF. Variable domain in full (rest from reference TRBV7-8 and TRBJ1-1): GAGVSQSPRYKVAKRGQDVALRCDPISGHVSLFWYQQALGQGPEFLTYFQNEAQLDKSGLPSDRFFAERPEGSVSTLKIQRTQQEDSAVYLCASSYTTGMNTEAFFGQGTRLTVV.

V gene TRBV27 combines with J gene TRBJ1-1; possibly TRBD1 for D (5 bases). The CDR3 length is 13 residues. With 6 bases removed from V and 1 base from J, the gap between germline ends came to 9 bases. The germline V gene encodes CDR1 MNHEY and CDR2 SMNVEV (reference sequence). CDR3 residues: CASSGTPNTEAFF. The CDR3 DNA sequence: TGTGCCAGCAGCGGGACTCCGAACACTGAAGCTTTCTTT.

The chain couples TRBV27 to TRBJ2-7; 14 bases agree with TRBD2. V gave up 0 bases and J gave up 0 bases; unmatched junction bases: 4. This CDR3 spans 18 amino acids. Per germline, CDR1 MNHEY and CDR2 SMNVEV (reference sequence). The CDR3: CASSLSGTSGGSSYEQYF. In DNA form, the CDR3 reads TGTGCCAGCAGTTTATCTGGGACTAGCGGGGGATCCTCCTACGAGCAGTACTTC.